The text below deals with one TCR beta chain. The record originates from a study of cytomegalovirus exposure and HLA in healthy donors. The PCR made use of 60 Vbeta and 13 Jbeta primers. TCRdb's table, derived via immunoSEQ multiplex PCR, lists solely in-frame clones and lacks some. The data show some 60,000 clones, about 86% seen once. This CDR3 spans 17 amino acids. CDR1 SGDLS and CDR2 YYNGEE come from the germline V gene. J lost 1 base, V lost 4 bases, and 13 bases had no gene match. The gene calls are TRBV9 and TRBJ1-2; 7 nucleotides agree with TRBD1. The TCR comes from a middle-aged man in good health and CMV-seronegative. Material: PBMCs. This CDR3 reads CASSKTLQGPGNYGYTF. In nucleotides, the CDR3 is TGTGCCAGCAGCAAGACCCTACAGGGGCCTGGTAACTATGGCTACACCTTC.